These 12 T cell receptor beta chains share one sample of origin, sequenced in a study of cytomegalovirus exposure and HLA in healthy donors. PCR involved 60 Vbeta and 13 Jbeta primers. Clones were read by immunoSEQ multiplex PCR, and TCRdb kept only the in-frame ones, dropping some. Among roughly 71,000 clones listed, approximately 70% were seen once. What was sequenced was PBMCs. The receptors were sampled from a man between 40 and 49 years old in good health and CMV-seropositive.

The chain carries TRBV10-3 and TRBJ2-7; D call uncertain. Trimming took 7 bases from V and 3 from J, leaving 13 bases between them. CDR1 and CDR2 (germline): ENHRY, SYGVKD. This CDR3 comprises 13 residues. CDR3 in amino acids: CAITETSSYEQYF. The CDR3 DNA reads as TGTGCCATCACGGAGACTTCCAGCTACGAGCAGTACTTC.

Details on this clone: A far larger clone is one base from this, pointing to a likely read error. Other DNA sequences in this specimen translate into the identical CDR3. This sequence joins TRBV5-1 and TRBJ2-1; 9 nucleotides align to TRBD1. The length of the CDR3 is 15 residues. Germline-derived CDR1 and CDR2 are SGHRS and YFSETQ. This CDR3 is CASSFGDRAYNEQFF. The CDR3 nucleotides are TGTGCCAGCAGCTTCGGGGACAGGGCCTACAATGAGCAGTTCTTC.

The V and J genes are TRBV5-8 and TRBJ2-7; D might be TRBD2 (6 bases). Per germline, CDR1 SGHTS and CDR2 YDEGEE. V dropped 9 bases and J dropped 6 bases, with 16 bases sitting between them. The CDR3 contains 12 residues. CDR3 nucleotides: TGTGCCATCACGGAGGGGAGGCGCGAGCAGTACTTC. Translated, it gives CAITEGRREQYF.

This chain uses TRBV7-2 with TRBJ1-3; D remains unclear. CDR3 length: 13 amino acids. The germline V gene has CDR1 SGHTA and CDR2 FQGNSA. V was pared by 1 base and J by 4 bases, with 5 bases between. CDR3 loop: CASSLVIGNTIYF. CDR3 in DNA: TGTGCCAGCAGCTTAGTAATAGGAAACACCATATATTTT.

This sequence joins TRBV7-6 and TRBJ2-5; TRBD2 aligns across 10 bases. CDR1 and CDR2 (germline): SGHVS, FNYEAQ. With V trimmed by 1 base and J by 1 base, 3 bases remained unmatched. The CDR3 has 16 amino acids. The CDR3 region is CASSLVASGGQETQYF. CDR3 nucleotide sequence: TGTGCCAGCAGCTTAGTGGCTAGCGGGGGCCAAGAGACCCAGTACTTC.

The chain uses TRBV4-1 and TRBJ2-7, with D hard to call. V dropped 0 bases and J dropped 0 bases, with 15 bases sitting between them. This CDR3 comprises 17 residues. In germline, CDR1 is MGHRA, CDR2 YSYEKL. Written as DNA, the CDR3 is TGCGCCAGCAGCCAAGATTTGGCATTCCGCTTCTCCTACGAGCAGTACTTC. As protein: CASSQDLAFRFSYEQYF.

This rearrangement joins TRBV5-1 to TRBJ2-7; 7 bases map to TRBD1. This CDR3 has 14 amino acids. The V gene's germline CDR1 is SGHRS and CDR2 YFSETQ. The V gene end was trimmed by 4 bases and the J gene end by 3 bases; junction bases not matched to a gene: 7. CDR3 coding DNA: TGCGCCAGCAGCCCCTCGGCAGGGGGCTACGAGCAGTACTTC. This codes for CASSPSAGGYEQYF.

This sequence joins TRBV7-2 and TRBJ2-5, with 10 bases aligning to TRBD1. CDR1 SGHTA and CDR2 FQGNSA come from the germline V gene. J gave up 2 bases and V 5 bases, and 5 bases lay outside the gene matches. This CDR3 has 15 amino acids. CDR3 nucleotide sequence: TGTGCCAGCAGCCACCGGGACAGGGGTCAAGAGACCCAGTACTTC. Its protein product is CASSHRDRGQETQYF. The variable domain in full, with the rest retrieved from reference TRBV7-2 and TRBJ2-5, is GAGVSQSPSNKVTEKGKDVELRCDPISGHTALYWYRQSLGQGLEFLIYFQGNSAPDKSGLPSDRFSAERTGGSVSTLTIQRTQQEDSAVYLCASSHRDRGQETQYFGPGTRLLVL.

The chain employs TRBV19 and TRBJ2-7; unclear D gene. Per germline, CDR1 LNHDA and CDR2 SQIVND (reference sequence). The CDR3 has 16 amino acids. The ends were cut back, 2 bases at V and 0 bases at J, with 14 bases in the middle. CDR3 region: CASSISGRKSSYEQYF. In nucleotides, the CDR3 is TGTGCCAGTAGTATATCTGGCAGGAAGAGCTCCTACGAGCAGTACTTC.

The CDR3 coding sequence is TGTGCCAGCAGCCCCGGACTAGCGGGGGGGTGGGATCAAGAGACCCAGTACTTC. This encodes CASSPGLAGGWDQETQYF. V and J are TRBV5-6 and TRBJ2-5; 15 nucleotides align to TRBD2. The germline gives CDR1 SGHDT, CDR2 YYEEEE. The CDR3 totals 18 residues. J lost 2 bases, V lost 4 bases, and 9 bases had no gene match.

V gene TRBV4-3 combines with J gene TRBJ1-5; D ambiguous. Germline assignment: CDR1 LGHNA and CDR2 YSLEER. The CDR3 consists of 15 residues. Trimming removed 0 bases at V and 3 bases at J, with 9 bases between. The DNA for the CDR3 is TGCGCCAGCAGCCAAGAAGGAGGCCCCAATCAGCCCCAGCATTTT. The encoded protein is CASSQEGGPNQPQHF.

DNA of the CDR3: TGCGCCAGCAGCCAAGGGGTAGGACTTAATAATTCACCCCTCCACTTT. It translates to CASSQGVGLNNSPLHF. The chain is built from TRBV4-1 and TRBJ1-6, with D unclear. V was pared by 1 base and J by 5 bases, with 12 bases between. CDR3 length: 16 amino acids. The V gene's germline CDR1 is MGHRA and CDR2 YSYEKL.